Below are 30 T cell receptor beta chains sequenced from a single sample in a study of cytomegalovirus exposure and HLA in healthy donors. The PCR made use of 60 Vbeta and 13 Jbeta primers. Generated by immunoSEQ multiplex PCR, the TCRdb table keeps only in-frame clones and is missing some. The sample carries some 130,000 clones, roughly 80% recorded once. Material for sequencing was PBMCs. These receptors were collected from a man aged 30 to 39 in good health and CMV-seronegative.

The chain carries TRBV5-4 and TRBJ2-1; tentatively, D is TRBD2 (5 bases). This CDR3 region has 17 residues. Trimming stripped 2 bases from V and 0 bases from J, with 15 bases between. From germline, CDR1 is SGHNT and CDR2 YYREEE (reference sequence). CDR3 sequence (DNA): TGTGCCAGCAGCTTCGCACTAGGAACGAGCTCCTACAATGAGCAGTTCTTC. This encodes CASSFALGTSSYNEQFF. Full variable domain (rest looked up from reference TRBV5-4 and TRBJ2-1): ETGVTQSPTHLIKTRGQQVTLRCSSQSGHNTVSWYQQALGQGPQFIFQYYREEENGRGNFPPRFSGLQFPNYSSELNVNALELDDSALYLCASSFALGTSSYNEQFFGPGTRLTVL.

J is TRBJ1-4 and V is TRBV28, with 11 bases lining up with TRBD1. The CDR3 has 15 residues. The V segment lost 6 bases and the J segment 8 bases; nucleotides outside the gene matches: 8. The germline V gene encodes CDR1 MDHEN and CDR2 SYDVKM. In DNA, the CDR3 is TGTGCCAGCAGGGAGGACAGGGGGCGGAGAGAAAAACTGTTTTTT. Encoded protein: CASREDRGRREKLFF.

This rearrangement joins TRBV27 to TRBJ1-5; 7 nucleotides agree with TRBD1. After removal of 6 bases from V and 4 bases from J, the junction contained 3 bases not matched to a gene. Looked up from germline, CDR1 is MNHEY and CDR2 is SMNVEV (reference sequence). The CDR3 runs 13 residues. CDR3 bases: TGTGCCAGCAGCGACAGGGTAAATCAGCCCCAGCATTTT. This gives the protein CASSDRVNQPQHF.

The V gene is TRBV4-3, the J gene TRBJ2-5, with D hard to call. This CDR3 region has 13 residues. Deletions cut 1 base from V and 2 bases from J, with 5 bases between. CDR1 LGHNA and CDR2 YSLEER come from the germline V gene. The CDR3 nucleotides read TGCGCCAGCAGCCAAGCGGTTCAAGAGACCCAGTACTTC. This encodes CASSQAVQETQYF.

The chain links TRBV27 to TRBJ2-6, with 7 bases that match TRBD1. There are 17 residues in the CDR3. Unmatched junction bases numbered 9, after V lost 5 bases and J lost 2 bases. CDR1 is MNHEY and CDR2 is SMNVEV in the germline V gene (reference sequence). In DNA, the CDR3 is TGTGCCAGCAGTACGGGACAGTTGAAGCCTGGGGCCAACGTCCTGACTTTC. As protein: CASSTGQLKPGANVLTF.

The CDR3 nucleotides read TGTGCCACCACTAGCGGGAGGCGCACAGATACGCAGTATTTT. Its protein is CATTSGRRTDTQYF. The rearrangement uses TRBV15 and TRBJ2-3, with TRBD2 identical over 11 bases. Germline loops: CDR1 LNHNV, CDR2 YYDKDF (reference sequence). Trimming cost V 7 bases and J 1 base; bases outside gene matches: 1. The CDR3 has 14 residues.

The chain couples TRBV7-9 to TRBJ1-2; D might be TRBD1 (6 bases). The CDR3 has 13 amino acids. Trimming left V 7 bases short and J 6 bases short, with 15 bases between. CDR1 and CDR2 from the germline V gene are SEHNR and FQNEAQ (reference sequence). CDR3 DNA: TGTGCCAGCACGACCGGGGGGCAACATGGCTACACCTTC. It encodes CASTTGGQHGYTF.

In this sample, this clone turned up a few times. The chain carries TRBV6-5 and TRBJ2-7, with D perhaps matching TRBD1 (6 bases). Trimming took 6 bases from V and 5 from J, leaving 17 bases between them. The germline V gene has CDR1 MNHEY and CDR2 SVGAGI. This CDR3 has 14 residues. The CDR3 DNA sequence: TGTGCCAGCAGGGGGACAAACGAAGGTAACGAGCAGTACTTC. Amino acid sequence: CASRGTNEGNEQYF.

The chain employs TRBV5-1 and TRBJ1-1; 8 bases line up with TRBD1. This CDR3 spans 14 amino acids. Looked up from germline, CDR1 is SGHRS and CDR2 is YFSETQ. Trimming at V came to 4 bases and at J to 4 bases, leaving 6 bases not matched to a gene. DNA for the CDR3: TGCGCCAGCAGCCTCAGGGGGCGCGGCACTGAAGCTTTCTTT. Its protein is CASSLRGRGTEAFF.

The V and J genes are TRBV5-1 and TRBJ2-3; 11 nucleotides match TRBD1. Trimming took 3 bases from V and 4 from J; bases not matched to a gene: 7. Germline V gene sequence: CDR1 SGHRS, CDR2 YFSETQ. The length of the CDR3 is 16 residues. CDR3 sequence reads: CASSYTGTGGADTQYF. CDR3 sequence (DNA): TGCGCCAGCAGCTATACCGGGACAGGGGGGGCAGATACGCAGTATTTT.

The genes are TRBV6-5 and TRBJ2-3; the D gene is possibly TRBD2 (7 bases). Between the trimmed V and J ends, which lost 6 bases and 2 bases, there was a span of 12 bases. The CDR3 covers 14 residues. Germline lookup yields CDR1 MNHEY and CDR2 SVGAGI. Written as DNA, the CDR3 is TGTGCCAGCAGGGCGGGGGCTTACACAGATACGCAGTATTTT. Translated: CASRAGAYTDTQYF.

J is TRBJ2-1 and V is TRBV19, with 13 bases aligning to TRBD2. Germline V gene data show CDR1 as LNHDA and CDR2 as SQIVND (reference sequence). With 5 bases clipped from V and 6 bases from J, the junction kept 7 bases outside the gene matches. CDR3 length: 16 residues. CDR3 region: CASSGGLAGAFNEQFF. The CDR3 nucleotides read TGTGCCAGTAGTGGCGGACTAGCGGGAGCGTTCAATGAGCAGTTCTTC.

The chain recombines TRBV7-2 with TRBJ1-5; 9 bases match TRBD1. The CDR3 has 15 amino acids. Trimming removed 5 bases from V and 7 bases from J; junction bases left unmatched: 9. Germline CDR1 reads SGHTA; CDR2 reads FQGNSA. CDR3 amino acids: CASSPRTGEGQPQHF. The CDR3 DNA reads TGTGCCAGCAGCCCCCGGACAGGGGAGGGCCAGCCCCAGCATTTT. The whole variable domain, remainder taken from reference TRBV7-2 and TRBJ1-5, is GAGVSQSPSNKVTEKGKDVELRCDPISGHTALYWYRQSLGQGLEFLIYFQGNSAPDKSGLPSDRFSAERTGGSVSTLTIQRTQQEDSAVYLCASSPRTGEGQPQHFGDGTRLSIL.

V gene TRBV27 combines with J gene TRBJ1-4; D is undetermined. Germline CDR1 reads MNHEY; CDR2 reads SMNVEV (reference sequence). Between the trimmed V and J ends, which lost 4 bases and 1 base, there was a span of 19 bases. CDR3 length equals 18 residues. CDR3 protein: CASSSGLSSTRTNEKLFF. Written as DNA, the CDR3 is TGTGCCAGCAGTTCCGGGTTGTCCTCCACGCGAACTAATGAAAAACTGTTTTTT.

The chain combines TRBV30 with TRBJ2-7; TRBD1 matches 7 bases. The CDR3 covers 14 residues. The ends lost 6 bases at V and 0 bases at J; junction bases unmatched: 8. Germline V CDR1 and CDR2: GTSNPN, SVGIG (reference sequence). The CDR3 here is CACPRTGDSYEQYF. The DNA for the CDR3 is TGTGCCTGTCCTAGGACAGGAGACTCCTACGAGCAGTACTTC.

The chain recombines TRBV18 with TRBJ1-1, with D perhaps matching TRBD1 (6 bases). With 5 bases removed from V and 3 bases from J, the gap between germline ends came to 13 bases. Germline values: CDR1 KGHSH, CDR2 LQKENI. This CDR3 region has 14 residues. For the CDR3, the DNA is TGTGCCAGCTCAGCCAACAGGGATGACACTGAAGCTTTCTTT. It specifies CASSANRDDTEAFF.

The chain is built from TRBV30 and TRBJ2-7, with 9 bases that match TRBD1. The CDR3 extends over 15 amino acids. V was clipped by 1 base and J by 6 bases; unmatched bases: 10. Germline CDR1 and CDR2: GTSNPN and SVGIG (reference sequence). The CDR3 spells CAWSDLRQGVGEQYF. Here the CDR3 DNA reads TGTGCCTGGAGTGACCTTCGACAGGGGGTAGGCGAGCAGTACTTC.

V gene TRBV5-4 combines with J gene TRBJ2-3, with D maybe TRBD2 (6 bases). The V end was cut by 4 bases, the J end by 6 bases, with 21 bases between. This CDR3 region has 16 residues. The V gene's germline CDR1 is SGHNT and CDR2 YYREEE (reference sequence). The CDR3 sequence: CASSPRGPSTMDTQYF. The CDR3 bases are TGTGCCAGCAGCCCGCGGGGACCCAGCACAATGGATACGCAGTATTTT.

The rearrangement uses TRBV2 and TRBJ1-1, with TRBD1 identical over 10 bases. CDR3 length: 14 residues. The germline V gene encodes CDR1 SNHLY and CDR2 FYNNEI. After removal of 5 bases from V and 4 bases from J, the junction contained 4 bases not matched to a gene. CDR3 coding DNA: TGTGCCAGCAGTCGACAGGGGGCGAGCACTGAAGCTTTCTTT. Its translation is CASSRQGASTEAFF.

The chain is built from TRBV5-8 and TRBJ2-1; the D gene is possibly TRBD1 (5 bases). CDR1 is SGHTS, CDR2 YDEGEE, per germline. The CDR3 has 15 residues. V dropped 1 base and J dropped 9 bases, with 17 bases sitting between them. The CDR3 spells CASSLRGPQGGEQFF. The CDR3 DNA reads TGTGCCAGCAGCTTGAGGGGTCCCCAGGGTGGTGAGCAGTTCTTC.

V usage is TRBV10-3 and J usage is TRBJ2-5; no clear D gene. The germline V gene encodes CDR1 ENHRY and CDR2 SYGVKD. CDR3 length: 13 residues. V was cut by 4 bases and J by 4 bases, with 10 bases left in between. The CDR3 loop is CAISGTVGETQYF. The CDR3 DNA reads TGTGCCATCAGTGGTACAGTCGGAGAGACCCAGTACTTC.

On this clone itself: A junction boundary mismatches the germline segment, possibly from a read error. The chain links TRBV7-7 to TRBJ2-3; TRBD1 agrees at 9 bases. CDR3 length: 14 residues. Germline V gene data show CDR1 as SSHAT and CDR2 as FNYEAQ (reference sequence). CDR3 in amino acids: CASSRDRVGGTQYF. CDR3 nucleotide sequence: TGTGCTAGCAGCCGGGACAGGGTAGGGGGTACGCAGTATTTT.

The chain uses TRBV6-5 and TRBJ2-3, with 8 bases aligning to TRBD2. V lost 6 bases, J lost 4 bases, and 9 bases stayed unmatched. This CDR3 spans 15 amino acids. Per the germline V gene, CDR1 is MNHEY and CDR2 is SVGAGI. CDR3 nucleotide sequence: TGTGCCAGCAGCCCCTCGGGAGGGCGCGCAGATACGCAGTATTTT. It specifies CASSPSGGRADTQYF.

In DNA, the CDR3 is TGTGCCAGCAGCTCCTCTAGCGGGAAGGTGCAGTACTTC. Translating it yields CASSSSSGKVQYF. The V call is TRBV5-4, the J call TRBJ2-5; the match to TRBD2 covers 9 bases. The CDR3 covers 13 residues. J gave up 11 bases and V 3 bases, and 8 bases lay outside the gene matches. CDR1 is SGHNT, CDR2 YYREEE, per germline (reference sequence).

The chain links TRBV7-9 to TRBJ1-1; TRBD1 matches at 9 bases. After removal of 6 bases from V and 8 bases from J, the junction contained 7 bases not matched to a gene. Germline lookup yields CDR1 SEHNR and CDR2 FQNEAQ (reference sequence). CDR3 length equals 13 residues. The CDR3 sequence: CASRRTGALEAFF. CDR3 coding DNA: TGTGCCAGCAGACGGACAGGGGCCTTGGAAGCTTTCTTT.

The V call is TRBV11-2, the J call TRBJ2-7; possible D gene TRBD2, 5 bases. V lost 0 bases and J 1 base, leaving 7 bases between the germline ends. From germline, CDR1 is SGHAT and CDR2 FQNNGV. The CDR3 sequence is 14 residues long. In nucleotides, the CDR3 is TGTGCCAGCAGCTTAGATCGGGGATCCTACGAGCAGTACTTC. As protein: CASSLDRGSYEQYF.

The chain joins TRBV7-9 to TRBJ2-2; 10 bases line up with TRBD2. CDR3 length equals 16 residues. Germline CDR1 SEHNR, CDR2 FQNEAQ (reference sequence). V shed 5 bases, J shed 6 bases, and the junction held 9 bases outside the gene matches. Written as DNA, the CDR3 is TGTGCCAGCAGCCCCCCCAGCGGGAGGGCCGCCGGGGAGCTGTTTTTT. It codes for CASSPPSGRAAGELFF. Variable domain in full (rest from reference TRBV7-9 and TRBJ2-2): DTGVSQNPRHKITKRGQNVTFRCDPISEHNRLYWYRQTLGQGPEFLTYFQNEAQLEKSRLLSDRFSAERPKGSFSTLEIQRTEQGDSAMYLCASSPPSGRAAGELFFGEGSRLTVL.

This clone turned up a few times. This chain uses TRBV28 with TRBJ1-1; maybe TRBD1 (5 bases). Deletions cut 2 bases from V and 8 bases from J, with 12 bases between. The CDR3 is made up of 13 amino acids. The germline CDR1 and CDR2 sequences are MDHEN and SYDVKM. The CDR3 bases are TGTGCCAGCAGTTTAGAGGTCAGGGCGGAAGCTTTCTTT. It yields the protein CASSLEVRAEAFF. Combining the CDR3 with reference TRBV28 and TRBJ1-1 gives the whole variable domain DVKVTQSSRYLVKRTGEKVFLECVQDMDHENMFWYRQDPGLGLRLIYFSYDVKMKEKGDIPEGYSVSREKKERFSLILESASTNQTSMYLCASSLEVRAEAFFGQGTRLTVV.

J is TRBJ2-7 and V is TRBV2; no clear D. The CDR3 totals 13 residues. Trimming shortened V by 3 bases and J by 2 bases, and 8 bases separated the two germline ends. CDR1 and CDR2 from the germline V gene are SNHLY and FYNNEI. The CDR3 nucleotides are TGTGCCAGCAGTGAGGTACTGGCCTACGAGCAGTACTTC. Amino acid sequence: CASSEVLAYEQYF.

V is TRBV19 and J is TRBJ2-2; 7 bases line up with TRBD1. The CDR3 runs 16 residues. Germline CDR1 reads LNHDA; CDR2 reads SQIVND (reference sequence). Trimming at V came to 7 bases and at J to 1 base, leaving 9 bases not matched to a gene. Here the CDR3 DNA reads TGTGCCAGTAAGGTGGGACAGACTAAGAACACCGGGGAGCTGTTTTTT. This translates into CASKVGQTKNTGELFF. Supplemented by reference TRBV19 and TRBJ2-2, the full variable domain reads DGGITQSPKYLFRKEGQNVTLSCEQNLNHDAMYWYRQDPGQGLRLIYYSQIVNDFQKGDIAEGYSVSREKKESFPLTVTSAQKNPTAFYLCASKVGQTKNTGELFFGEGSRLTVL.